This T cell receptor (beta chain) was recovered during a study of graft-versus-host responses after intestinal transplantation. Study-wide results and caveats: Within the allografts of patients who had graft-donor T cell macrochimerism, graft-versus-host to host-versus-graft clonal ratios were high.

In the case of this clone: The target antigen is unknown.

V was shortened by 3 bases and J by 4 bases, with 10 bases between the two germline ends. CDR1 is LNHDA, CDR2 SQIVND, per germline (reference sequence). This CDR3 region has 14 residues. TCRdb keeps only in-frame clones here, not all; method: immunoSEQ multiplex PCR. Seen here are fewer than 15,000 clones, almost 85% observed once, and the top ten hold roughly 25%. The chain joins TRBV19 to TRBJ2-1, with D possibly TRBD2 on 6 matching bases. The sequence derives from a human patient who received an intestinal transplant, so some T cells may come from the graft donor. This specimen was PBMCs, taken after intestinal transplantation. CDR3 residues: CASSIGTSYNEQFF. The CDR3 DNA reads TGTGCCAGTAGTATCGGGACTTCATACAATGAGCAGTTCTTC.